The rows below give T cell receptor beta chains drawn from one sample of a study of OX40 agonist ivuxolimab in advanced cancers. Profiled with immunoSEQ multiplex PCR; TCRdb holds only in-frame clones, not every one. The data hold fewer than 100,000 clones, with about 89% observed a single time. Sequences were derived from CD4+ or CD8+ T cells sorted from blood, sampled in a trial of the OX40 agonist ivuxolimab. The receptors derive from an adult with an advanced solid tumor such as melanoma, head and neck, liver or kidney cancer. Each CDR3 is given with its conserved first and last residue. A D gene is named only where the DNA matches it firmly. For some rows the clone size is stated as once, few or many, or as a class when expanded; others skip it.

d_gene	abundance	v_gene	j_gene	CDR3aa	CDR3nt
TRBD1	.	TRBV5-1	TRBJ1-4	CASSLARGTGIEKLFF	TGCGCCAGCAGCTTGGCCAGGGGGACAGGGATTGAAAAACTGTTTTTT
.	.	TRBV21-1	TRBJ2-1	CASSNPLADHNEQFF	TGTGCCAGCAGCAACCCACTAGCGGACCACAATGAGCAGTTCTTC
.	.	TRBV19	TRBJ1-6	CASTRLVGNSPLHF	TGTGCCAGTACCCGACTTGTGGGAAATTCACCCCTCCACTTT
TRBD1	.	TRBV9	TRBJ2-7	CASSVTGGHEQYF	TGTGCCAGCAGCGTTACAGGGGGCCACGAGCAGTACTTC
TRBD1	.	TRBV11-2	TRBJ2-1	CASSPSRGPYNEQFF	TGTGCCAGCAGCCCCAGCAGGGGGCCCTACAATGAGCAGTTCTTC
.	.	TRBV7-9	TRBJ2-2	CASSQRGGYTGELFF	TGTGCCAGCAGCCAGCGAGGGGGATACACCGGGGAGCTGTTTTTT
TRBD1	.	TRBV7-3	TRBJ1-1	CASSQDRETEAFF	TGTGCCAGCAGCCAAGACAGGGAAACTGAAGCTTTCTTT
TRBD1	.	TRBV5-1	TRBJ2-1	CASSLRDRLWNEQFF	TGCGCCAGCAGCCTCCGGGACAGGCTTTGGAATGAGCAGTTCTTC
TRBD2	.	TRBV15	TRBJ2-3	CATSPDRGTSRDTQYF	TGTGCCACCAGCCCAGATAGGGGGACTAGTCGAGATACGCAGTATTTT
TRBD2	.	TRBV4-1	TRBJ2-7	CASSQETSGAPDEQYF	TGCGCCAGCAGCCAAGAGACTAGCGGGGCCCCCGACGAGCAGTACTTC
TRBD2	.	TRBV7-9	TRBJ2-1	CASSLVPAGVGNEQFF	TGTGCCAGCAGCTTAGTTCCAGCGGGAGTGGGTAATGAGCAGTTCTTC
.	.	TRBV6-1	TRBJ2-2	CASSGLPLFAGNTGELFF	TGTGCCAGCAGTGGATTACCTCTTTTTGCGGGGAACACCGGGGAGCTGTTTTTT
TRBD2	.	TRBV27	TRBJ2-7	CASSLETTSGGYEQYF	TGTGCCAGCAGTTTGGAGACGACTAGCGGGGGCTACGAGCAGTACTTC
.	.	TRBV27	TRBJ2-7	CASSLFPANAGPPPAYEQYF	TGTGCCAGCAGTTTATTTCCAGCCAACGCTGGACCCCCCCCAGCTTACGAGCAGTACTTC
.	.	TRBV9	TRBJ2-3	CASSVNDGSRADTQYF	TGTGCCAGCAGCGTAAACGACGGGAGTAGGGCAGATACGCAGTATTTT
.	.	TRBV9	TRBJ2-1	CASSVGQGDHNEQFF	TGTGCCAGCAGCGTGGGGCAAGGGGATCACAATGAGCAGTTCTTC
.	.	TRBV1	TRBJ2-5	CTSSQGRTRRGGETQYF	TGCACCAGCAGCCAAGGCCGTACTAGGAGGGGCGGGGAGACCCAGTACTTC
.	.	TRBV27	TRBJ2-7	CASSPGSSHEQYF	TGTGCCAGCAGTCCAGGGTCTTCTCACGAGCAGTACTTC
TRBD1	few	TRBV10-2	TRBJ1-5	CASREQGRVQPQHF	TGCGCCAGCAGGGAACAGGGGAGAGTACAGCCCCAGCATTTT
TRBD2	.	TRBV27	TRBJ2-7	CATVRLAGNYEQYF	TGTGCCACCGTCAGACTAGCGGGAAACTACGAGCAGTACTTC
.	.	TRBV25-1	TRBJ2-1	CASSDLGTSNEQFF	TGTGCCAGCAGTGACCTAGGAACGAGCAATGAGCAGTTCTTC
.	.	TRBV20-1	TRBJ1-1	CSALYGLVF	TGCAGTGCTCTCTACGGACTTGTATTT
.	.	TRBV6-1	TRBJ1-4	CASSLKGGPYEKLFF	TGTGCCAGCAGCCTAAAGGGAGGGCCCTACGAAAAACTGTTTTTT
.	once	TRBV11-2	TRBJ2-1	CASNPPRTEGINEQFF	TGTGCCAGCAACCCGCCGAGGACAGAAGGGATCAATGAGCAGTTCTTC
TRBD2	.	TRBV7-2	TRBJ2-7	CASSKRRESYEQYF	TGTGCCAGCAGCAAACGGCGGGAGTCCTACGAGCAGTACTTC
TRBD1	.	TRBV30	TRBJ1-1	CAWSAGQGVAEAFF	TGTGCCTGGAGCGCCGGACAGGGTGTAGCTGAAGCTTTCTTT
TRBD1	.	TRBV6-6	TRBJ2-7	CASSDRGNEQYF	TGTGCCAGCAGTGACAGGGGAAACGAGCAGTACTTC
TRBD1	.	TRBV4-1	TRBJ1-5	CASSQDGSRGDSQPQHF	TGCGCCAGCAGCCAAGATGGGTCACGGGGGGACAGTCAGCCCCAGCATTTT
TRBD1	.	TRBV11-3	TRBJ1-1	CASNRQGATEAFF	TGTGCCAGCAATCGACAGGGGGCCACTGAAGCTTTCTTT
.	.	TRBV30	TRBJ2-1	CAWSEQTYNEQFF	TGTGCCTGGAGTGAACAGACCTACAATGAGCAGTTCTTC
.	once	TRBV30	TRBJ2-7	CAWSGPAGTISYEQYF	TGTGCCTGGAGTGGTCCGGCCGGGACAATATCCTACGAGCAGTACTTC
TRBD2	.	TRBV7-7	TRBJ2-5	CASSLASGRAGVETQYF	TGTGCTAGCAGCTTAGCTAGCGGGAGGGCCGGGGTAGAGACCCAGTACTTC
.	.	TRBV18	TRBJ1-1	CASSPSARVGATEAFF	TGTGCCAGCTCACCCAGCGCGCGAGTTGGGGCCACTGAAGCTTTCTTT
.	.	TRBV30	TRBJ2-7	CAYYRAYEQYF	TGTGCCTACTACCGGGCCTACGAGCAGTACTTC